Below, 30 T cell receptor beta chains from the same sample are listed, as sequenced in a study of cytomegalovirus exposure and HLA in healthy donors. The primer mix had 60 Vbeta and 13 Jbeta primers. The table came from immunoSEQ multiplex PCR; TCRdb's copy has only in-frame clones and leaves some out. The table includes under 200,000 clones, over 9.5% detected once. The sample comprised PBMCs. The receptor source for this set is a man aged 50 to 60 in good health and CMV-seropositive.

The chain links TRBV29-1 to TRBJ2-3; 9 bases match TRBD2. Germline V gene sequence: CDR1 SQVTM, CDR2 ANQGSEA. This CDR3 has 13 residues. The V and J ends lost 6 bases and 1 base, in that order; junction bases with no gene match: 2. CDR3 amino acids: CSVGGGGTDTQYF. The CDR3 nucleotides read TGCAGCGTGGGCGGGGGGGGCACAGATACGCAGTATTTT.

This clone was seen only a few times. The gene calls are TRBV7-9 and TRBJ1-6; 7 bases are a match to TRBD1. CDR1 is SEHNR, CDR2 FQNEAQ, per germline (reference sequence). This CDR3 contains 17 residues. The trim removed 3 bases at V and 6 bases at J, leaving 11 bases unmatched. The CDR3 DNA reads TGTGCCAGCAGCTTTCGGCGCTCGGGACAGTCTAATTCACCCCTCCACTTT. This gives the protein CASSFRRSGQSNSPLHF.

CDR3 residues: CAISEETVTGYTF. CDR3 coding DNA: TGTGCCATCAGTGAGGAAACGGTCACTGGCTACACCTTC. The V call is TRBV10-3, the J call TRBJ1-2; D unresolved. Germline-derived CDR1 and CDR2 are ENHRY and SYGVKD. This CDR3 spans 13 amino acids. V was trimmed by 2 bases and J by 7 bases, leaving 11 bases between them.

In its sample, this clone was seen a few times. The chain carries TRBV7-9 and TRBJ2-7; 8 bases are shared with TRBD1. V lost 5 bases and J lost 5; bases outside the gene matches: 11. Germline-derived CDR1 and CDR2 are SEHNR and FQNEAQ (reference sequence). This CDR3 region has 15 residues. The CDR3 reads CASSRPDRVAHEQYF. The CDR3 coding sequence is TGTGCCAGCAGCCGGCCGGACAGGGTGGCTCACGAGCAGTACTTC.

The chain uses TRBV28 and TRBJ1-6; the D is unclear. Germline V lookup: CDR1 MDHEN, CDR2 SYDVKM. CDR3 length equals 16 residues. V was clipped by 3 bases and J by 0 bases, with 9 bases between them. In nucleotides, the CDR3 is TGTGCCAGCAGTTTGGCCGGGAGCTCCTATAATTCACCCCTCCACTTT. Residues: CASSLAGSSYNSPLHF.

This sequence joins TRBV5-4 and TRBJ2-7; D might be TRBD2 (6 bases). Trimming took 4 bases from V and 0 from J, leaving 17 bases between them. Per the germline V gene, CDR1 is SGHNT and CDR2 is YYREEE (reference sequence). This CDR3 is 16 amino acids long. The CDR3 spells CASSRGAGPVSYEQYF. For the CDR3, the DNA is TGTGCCAGCAGCCGTGGTGCGGGACCTGTCTCCTACGAGCAGTACTTC.

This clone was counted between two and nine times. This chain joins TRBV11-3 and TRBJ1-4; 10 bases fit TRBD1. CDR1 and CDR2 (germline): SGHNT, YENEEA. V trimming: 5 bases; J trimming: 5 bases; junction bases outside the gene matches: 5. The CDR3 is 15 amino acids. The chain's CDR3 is CASSPWTGGNEKLFF. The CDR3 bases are TGTGCCAGCAGCCCGTGGACAGGGGGGAATGAAAAACTGTTTTTT.

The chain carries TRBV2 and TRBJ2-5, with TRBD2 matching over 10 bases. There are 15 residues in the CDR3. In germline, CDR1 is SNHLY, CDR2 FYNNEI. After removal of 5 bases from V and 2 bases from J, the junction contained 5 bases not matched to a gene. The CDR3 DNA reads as TGTGCCAGCAGTCGCCGGACTAGCGGTCAAGAGACCCAGTACTTC. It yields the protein CASSRRTSGQETQYF.

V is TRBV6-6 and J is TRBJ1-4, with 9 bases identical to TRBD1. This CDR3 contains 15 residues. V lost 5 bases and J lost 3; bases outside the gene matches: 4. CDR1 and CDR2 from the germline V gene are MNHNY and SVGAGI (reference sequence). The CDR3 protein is CASSTTGGANEKLFF. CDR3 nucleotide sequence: TGTGCCAGCAGTACGACAGGGGGAGCTAATGAAAAACTGTTTTTT.

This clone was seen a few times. In DNA form, the CDR3 reads TGTGCCAGCACCCGACAGGGGACGAACACTGAAGCTTTCTTT. This gives the protein CASTRQGTNTEAFF. The gene calls are TRBV2 and TRBJ1-1; 8 bases align to TRBD1. J lost 1 base, V lost 7 bases, and 5 bases had no gene match. Germline V gene lookup returns CDR1 SNHLY and CDR2 FYNNEI. The CDR3 loop spans 14 amino acids.

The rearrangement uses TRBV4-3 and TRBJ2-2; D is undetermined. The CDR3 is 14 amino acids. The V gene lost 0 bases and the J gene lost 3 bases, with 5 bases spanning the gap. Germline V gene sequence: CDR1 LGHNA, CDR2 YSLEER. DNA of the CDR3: TGCGCCAGCAGCCAAGATTCGTACACCGGGGAGCTGTTTTTT. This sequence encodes CASSQDSYTGELFF.

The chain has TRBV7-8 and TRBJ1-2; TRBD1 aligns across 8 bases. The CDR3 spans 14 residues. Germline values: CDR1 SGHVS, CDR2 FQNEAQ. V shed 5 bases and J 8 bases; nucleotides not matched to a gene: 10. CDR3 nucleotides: TGTGCCAGCAGCCACGGACAGGGCGTAGGGGGCTACACCTTC. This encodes CASSHGQGVGGYTF. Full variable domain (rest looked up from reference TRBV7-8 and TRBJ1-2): GAGVSQSPRYKVAKRGQDVALRCDPISGHVSLFWYQQALGQGPEFLTYFQNEAQLDKSGLPSDRFFAERPEGSVSTLKIQRTQQEDSAVYLCASSHGQGVGGYTFGSGTRLTVV.

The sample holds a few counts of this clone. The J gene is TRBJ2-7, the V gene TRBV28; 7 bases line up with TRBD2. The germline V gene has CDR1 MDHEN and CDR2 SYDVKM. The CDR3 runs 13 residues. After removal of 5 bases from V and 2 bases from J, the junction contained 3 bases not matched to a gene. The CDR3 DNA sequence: TGTGCCAGCAGTCAAGCGGGGACCTACGAGCAGTACGTC. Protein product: CASSQAGTYEQYV.

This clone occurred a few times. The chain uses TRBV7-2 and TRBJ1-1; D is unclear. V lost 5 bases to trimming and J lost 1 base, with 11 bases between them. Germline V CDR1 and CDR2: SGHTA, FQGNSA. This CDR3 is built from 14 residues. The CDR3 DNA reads TGTGCCAGCAGCGTAAATCCGGGGAACACTGAAGCTTTCTTT. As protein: CASSVNPGNTEAFF.

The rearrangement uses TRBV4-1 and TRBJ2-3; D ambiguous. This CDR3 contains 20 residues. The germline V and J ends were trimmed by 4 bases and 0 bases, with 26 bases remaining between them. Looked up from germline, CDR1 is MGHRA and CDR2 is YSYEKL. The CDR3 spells CASSPLIARTSALSTDTQYF. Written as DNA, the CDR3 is TGCGCCAGCAGCCCCCTCATCGCCAGAACCTCCGCCCTTAGCACAGATACGCAGTATTTT.

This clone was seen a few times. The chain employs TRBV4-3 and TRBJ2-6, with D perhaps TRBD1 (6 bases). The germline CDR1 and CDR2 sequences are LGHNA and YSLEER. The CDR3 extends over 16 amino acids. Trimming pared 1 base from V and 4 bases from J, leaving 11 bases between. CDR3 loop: CASSQGQAAGANVLTF. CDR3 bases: TGCGCCAGCAGCCAAGGACAGGCCGCCGGGGCCAACGTCCTGACTTTC.

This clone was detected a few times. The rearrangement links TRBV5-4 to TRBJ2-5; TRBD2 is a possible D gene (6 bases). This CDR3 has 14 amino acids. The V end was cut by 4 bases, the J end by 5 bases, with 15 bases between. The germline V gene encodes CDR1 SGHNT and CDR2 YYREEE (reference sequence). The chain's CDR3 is CASSRAGPGETQYF. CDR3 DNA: TGTGCCAGCAGCCGAGCGGGTCCGGGGGAGACCCAGTACTTC.

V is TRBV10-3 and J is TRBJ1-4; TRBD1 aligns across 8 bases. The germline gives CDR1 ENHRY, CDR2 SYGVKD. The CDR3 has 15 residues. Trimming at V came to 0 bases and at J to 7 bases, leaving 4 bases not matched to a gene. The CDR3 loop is CAISESAGGGEKLFF. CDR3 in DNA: TGTGCCATCAGTGAGTCCGCAGGGGGCGGTGAAAAACTGTTTTTT.

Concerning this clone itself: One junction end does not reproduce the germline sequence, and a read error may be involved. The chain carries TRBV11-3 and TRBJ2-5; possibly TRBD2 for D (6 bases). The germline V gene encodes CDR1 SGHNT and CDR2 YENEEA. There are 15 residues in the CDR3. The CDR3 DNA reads TGTGCCAGCAGCTTAGGCCGAGGGACTCAAGGGACCCAGTACTTC. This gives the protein CASSLGRGTQGTQYF.

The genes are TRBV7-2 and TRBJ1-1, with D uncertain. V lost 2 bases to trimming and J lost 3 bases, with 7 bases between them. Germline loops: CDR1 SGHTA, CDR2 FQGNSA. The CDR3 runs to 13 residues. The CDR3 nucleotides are TGTGCCAGCAGCTTACCGAGGTACACTGAAGCTTTCTTT. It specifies CASSLPRYTEAFF.

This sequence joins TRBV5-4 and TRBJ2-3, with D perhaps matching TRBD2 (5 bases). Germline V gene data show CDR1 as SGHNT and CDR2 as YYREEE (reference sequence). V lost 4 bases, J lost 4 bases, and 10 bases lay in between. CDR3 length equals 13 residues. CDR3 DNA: TGTGCCAGCAGCCCCGGGGTCCCAGATACGCAGTATTTT. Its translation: CASSPGVPDTQYF.

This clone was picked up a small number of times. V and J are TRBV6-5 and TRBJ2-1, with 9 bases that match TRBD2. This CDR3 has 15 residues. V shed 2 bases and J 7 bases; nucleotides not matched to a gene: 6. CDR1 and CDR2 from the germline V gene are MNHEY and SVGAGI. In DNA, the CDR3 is TGTGCCAGCAGTTACCGGGGACTAGCCGAGAATGAGCAGTTCTTC. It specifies CASSYRGLAENEQFF.

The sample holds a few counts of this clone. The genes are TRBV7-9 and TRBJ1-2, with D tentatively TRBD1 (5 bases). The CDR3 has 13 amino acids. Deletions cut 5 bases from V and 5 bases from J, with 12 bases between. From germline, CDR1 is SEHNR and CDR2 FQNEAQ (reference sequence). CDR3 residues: CASSPPDSYGYTF. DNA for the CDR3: TGTGCCAGCAGCCCACCCGACAGTTATGGCTACACCTTC.

Here the CDR3 reads CASSLVALSYEQYV. CDR3 DNA: TGTGCCAGCAGCTTAGTAGCGTTATCCTACGAGCAGTACGTC. This chain links TRBV7-2 with TRBJ2-7; D is perhaps TRBD2 (5 bases). This CDR3 has 14 amino acids. CDR1 and CDR2 from the germline V gene are SGHTA and FQGNSA. V was trimmed by 1 base and J by 1 base, leaving 8 bases between them.

The CDR3 here is CASSVGGFLNTEAFF. Here the CDR3 DNA reads TGTGCCAGCAGCGTAGGCGGGTTTCTGAACACTGAAGCTTTCTTT. This chain joins TRBV9 and TRBJ1-1; D gene ambiguous. V was shortened by 0 bases and J by 0 bases, with 9 bases between the two germline ends. Germline V CDR1 and CDR2: SGDLS, YYNGEE. The CDR3 has 15 amino acids.

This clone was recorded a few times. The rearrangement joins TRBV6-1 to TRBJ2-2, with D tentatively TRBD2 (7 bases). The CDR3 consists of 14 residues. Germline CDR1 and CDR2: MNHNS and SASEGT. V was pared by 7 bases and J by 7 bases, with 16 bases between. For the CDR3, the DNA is TGTGCCAGCACCGAGAGGGGGAGGGGCGGGGAGCTGTTTTTT. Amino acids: CASTERGRGGELFF.

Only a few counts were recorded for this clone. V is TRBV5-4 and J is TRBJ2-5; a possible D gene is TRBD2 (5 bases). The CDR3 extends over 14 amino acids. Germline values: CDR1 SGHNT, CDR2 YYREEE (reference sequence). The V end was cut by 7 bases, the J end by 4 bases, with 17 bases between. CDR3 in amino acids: CASSLGLSRETQYF. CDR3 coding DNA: TGTGCCAGCTCCCTTGGACTCTCCCGAGAGACCCAGTACTTC.

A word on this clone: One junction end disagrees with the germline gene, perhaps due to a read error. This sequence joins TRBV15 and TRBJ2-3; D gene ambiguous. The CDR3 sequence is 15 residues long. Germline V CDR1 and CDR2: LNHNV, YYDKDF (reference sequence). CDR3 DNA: TGTGCCACCAGCAGAGTTCCCCTGGGCACGGATACGCAGTATTTT. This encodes CATSRVPLGTDTQYF.

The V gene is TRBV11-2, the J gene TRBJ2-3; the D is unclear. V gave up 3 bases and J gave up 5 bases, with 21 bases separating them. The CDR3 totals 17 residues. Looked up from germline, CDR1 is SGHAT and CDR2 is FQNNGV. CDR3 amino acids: CASSFVIAGQAGDTQYF. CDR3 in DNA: TGTGCCAGCAGCTTCGTCATTGCAGGTCAGGCTGGAGATACGCAGTATTTT.

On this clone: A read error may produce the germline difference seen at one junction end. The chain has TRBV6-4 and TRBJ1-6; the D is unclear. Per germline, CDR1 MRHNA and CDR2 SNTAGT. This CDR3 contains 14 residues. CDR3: CASSEEKEGSPLPF. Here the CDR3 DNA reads TGTGCCAGCAGTGAGGAAAAAGAGGGTTCACCCCTCCCCTTT.